The following is a TCR beta chain sequence with its context. The antigen is unknown. The source of the sample is a study of regulatory T cells in long-lasting Graves disease. Germline CDR1 and CDR2: MGHRA and YSYEKL. V was trimmed by 2 bases and J by 6 bases, leaving 8 bases between them. The CDR3 consists of 13 residues. Researchers made TCR beta libraries by using iRepertoire HTBI primers and running Arm-PCR on CDR3 regions. TCRdb called the multiplex PCR reads again in MiXCR, with one record for every CDR3 protein. The sample lists hundreds of thousands of distinct CDR3 sequences, about 13% occurring once. Sample time point: newly diagnosed GD, antithyroid drugs for less than 3 months. PBMC-extracted RNA yielded the TCR library. Regarding the study as a whole: Favored usage of TRBV28, TRBJ1-2 and TRBJ2-5 was recorded in persistent disease.

These same data were also listed under a study on T cells in Graves' hyperthyroidism and ophthalmopathy. As that report states: Hyperthyroidism of Graves' type that showed no ophthalmopathy progression within 18 months was stable. Uncontrolled infections, other autoimmune diseases, pregnancy or lactation led to exclusion of patients. HTBI primers were the set used in a first-round RT-PCR of the TCR CDR3.

The source is a man younger than 40 with Graves disease. Sequencing used peripheral blood mononuclear cells (PBMCs), obtained at new diagnosis, from a patient treated with antithyroid drugs. The chain employs TRBV4-1 and TRBJ2-1, with a possible D match to TRBD1 (6 bases). Here the CDR3 reads CASSQSRGNEQFF. The DNA for the CDR3 is TGCGCCAGCAGCCAATCCAGGGGCAATGAGCAGTTCTTC.